This TCR beta chain was sequenced during a study of T cells in Graves' hyperthyroidism and ophthalmopathy (dated 2019 in TCRdb). Regarding the research as a whole: A discovery cohort of about 95 patients, 43 with Graves' ophthalmopathy and about 58 with stable Graves' hyperthyroidism, was used to find distinguishing TCR V-J signatures. Once sampling was done, hyperthyroidism patients were given methimazole at a starting dose of 30 mg daily, whereas ophthalmopathy patients were given high-dose intravenous methylprednisolone. The paper reports TCR Vbeta CDR3 sequencing of roughly 140 peripheral blood samples: approximately 41 ophthalmopathy, under 80 hyperthyroidism and approximately 17 progressor patients. Thyroid tissue and blood T-cell repertoires from six or seven Graves' hyperthyroidism patients were also compared in the study. For training and testing, the 100 or so patients in the discovery cohort were randomly divided in a 7:3 ratio. Prospective prediction of ophthalmopathy was tested in an independent validation cohort of approximately 19 hyperthyroidism patients and 17 patients who later progressed to ophthalmopathy.

Stable Graves' hyperthyroidism was defined as no progression to ophthalmopathy during 18 months of follow-up. Hyperthyroidism patients were newly diagnosed, had a disease duration of under 2 months, and were aged 18 to 65 years. The study excluded patients with uncontrolled infections, other autoimmune diseases, pregnancy or lactation. Clinical symptoms, serum thyroxine and TRAb, thyroid ultrasound, and orbital computed tomography formed the basis for the diagnoses. Total RNA was extracted using Trizol reagent, and RNA quality was assessed on an Agilent 2100 Bioanalyzer. Comments on this clonotype: Its recognized antigen is unknown. Per-base quality was not reported, and no clone a single base away is much larger than it.

Amplification of TCR beta CDR3 regions was carried out from RNA transcripts. A first-round RT-PCR of the TCR CDR3 used the HTBI primer set with the Qiagen OneStep RT-PCR kit. Libraries were constructed in a second round of multiplex PCR, after which size selection and purification were performed. Sequencing of the libraries was done on an Illumina HiSeq2000 using paired-end 100 bp reads. The original pipeline was this. SOAPnuke was used to process the raw data, with reads discarded if the reads contained adapters or uncalled bases, had a mean Phred below 15, or lacked an exact constant-primer or identifier match. COPE v1.2.5 was used to merge high-quality paired reads, and clonotypes were defined as unique nucleotide sequences. MiTCR v1.1 was used to align clonotypes to the IMGT TRBV, TRBD and TRBJ reference segments. Only V-J combinations with frequency above 0.0001, covering 99% to 99.2% of repertoires, were analysed. A TCS score was defined as the ratio of F50 (clonal expansion) to E x V (chaos), with BLOSUM62-based TCRdist applied between CDR3 peptides within each V-J. Welch's t-statistics and random forest reduced 500 to 550 V-J features to fewer than 15, which were used in a naive Bayes classifier (R e1071). The public sequencing data were trimmed at Q25 with fastp and processed into clonotypes with MiXCR by TCRdb, which kept only in-frame beta chains. Rows are combined by CDR3 protein, so each entry shows the most common genes and DNA. These V and J calls rely on TCRdb rather than the paper's analysis. The sample yields hundreds of thousands of distinct CDR3 sequences; roughly 50% were counted once. Approximately 8.2% of the sample lies in the top ten.

The CDR3 runs 14 residues from the cysteine to the phenylalanine. Only the CDR3 DNA stays, 42 bases, in frame from base 1. Sequences SGHTA (CDR1) and FQGTGA (CDR2) are obtained from the germline V gene. The V end loses 6 bases and the J end loses 6 bases, and a stretch of 17 bases separates them. What the study reported, not specific to this receptor: Blood samples also contained most of the expanded thyroid clonotypes (frequency above 0.001), which suggests that blood repertoires may reflect thyroid immune responses. During validation, the model predicted progression to ophthalmopathy a median of roughly six months ahead of onset, with more than 55% sensitivity and 72.22% specificity. A model built on a 13 V-J signature distinguished ophthalmopathy from stable hyperthyroidism, reaching around 90% sensitivity and about 81% specificity in cross-validation and 80%/75% in testing. Sample size was not statistically predetermined, and blinding of investigators to group allocation was not performed.

Recombination connected TRBV7-3 to TRBJ1-1; no D gene call is confident. The sample comprised peripheral blood or thyroid tissue (not recorded which). This receptor was identified in a woman aged 18 to 35 with Graves' hyperthyroidism. Donor details come from another sample of the same person, matched by shared clones. The CDR3 loop reads CASSPVGQMSEAFF. The DNA reads TGTGCCAGCAGTCCTGTGGGCCAAATGTCTGAAGCTTTCTTT.